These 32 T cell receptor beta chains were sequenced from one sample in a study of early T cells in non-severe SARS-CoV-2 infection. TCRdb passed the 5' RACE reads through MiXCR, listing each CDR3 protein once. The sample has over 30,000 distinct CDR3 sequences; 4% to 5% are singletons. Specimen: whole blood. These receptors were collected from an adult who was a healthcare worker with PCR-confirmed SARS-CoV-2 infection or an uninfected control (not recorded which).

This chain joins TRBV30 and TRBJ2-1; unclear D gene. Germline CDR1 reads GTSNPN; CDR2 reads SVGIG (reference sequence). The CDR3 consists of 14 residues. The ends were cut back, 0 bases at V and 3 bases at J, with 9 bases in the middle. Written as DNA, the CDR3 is TGTGCCTGGAGTGTACAGTTATTCTACAATGAGCAGTTCTTC. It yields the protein CAWSVQLFYNEQFF. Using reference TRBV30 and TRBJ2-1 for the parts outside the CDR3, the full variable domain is SQTIHQWPATLVQPVGSPLSLECTVEGTSNPNLYWYRQAAGRGLQLLFYSVGIGQISSEVPQNLSASRPQDRQFILSSKKLLLSDSGFYLCAWSVQLFYNEQFFGPGTRLTVL.

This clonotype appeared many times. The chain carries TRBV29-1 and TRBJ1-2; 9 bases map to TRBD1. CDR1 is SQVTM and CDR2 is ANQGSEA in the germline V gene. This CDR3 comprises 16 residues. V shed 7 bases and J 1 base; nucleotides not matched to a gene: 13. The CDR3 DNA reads TGCAGCGGGTTTTCCGGGACAGGGACATTTAACTATGGCTACACCTTC. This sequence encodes CSGFSGTGTFNYGYTF.

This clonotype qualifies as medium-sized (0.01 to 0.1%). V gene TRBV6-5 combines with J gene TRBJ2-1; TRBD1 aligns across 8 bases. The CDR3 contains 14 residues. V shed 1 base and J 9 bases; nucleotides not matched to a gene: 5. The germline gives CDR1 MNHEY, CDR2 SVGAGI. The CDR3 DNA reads TGTGCCAGCAGTTACTTAGGACAGGGCGGTGAGCAGTTCTTC. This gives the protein CASSYLGQGGEQFF.

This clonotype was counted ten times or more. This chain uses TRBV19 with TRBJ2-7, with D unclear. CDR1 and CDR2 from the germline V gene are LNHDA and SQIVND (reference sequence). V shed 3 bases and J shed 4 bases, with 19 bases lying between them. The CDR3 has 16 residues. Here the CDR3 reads CASSMTQLDAAYEQYF. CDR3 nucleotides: TGTGCCAGTAGTATGACCCAGTTGGATGCTGCGTACGAGCAGTACTTC.

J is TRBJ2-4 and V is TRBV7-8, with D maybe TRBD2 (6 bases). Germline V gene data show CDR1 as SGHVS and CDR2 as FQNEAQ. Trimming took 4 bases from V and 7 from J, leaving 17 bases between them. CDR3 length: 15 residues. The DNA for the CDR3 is TGTGCCAGCAGCTCCTCGGGACTCCCAGGGAACATTCAGTACTTC. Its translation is CASSSSGLPGNIQYF. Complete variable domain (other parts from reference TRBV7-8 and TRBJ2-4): GAGVSQSPRYKVAKRGQDVALRCDPISGHVSLFWYQQALGQGPEFLTYFQNEAQLDKSGLPSDRFFAERPEGSVSTLKIQRTQQEDSAVYLCASSSSGLPGNIQYFGAGTRLSVL.

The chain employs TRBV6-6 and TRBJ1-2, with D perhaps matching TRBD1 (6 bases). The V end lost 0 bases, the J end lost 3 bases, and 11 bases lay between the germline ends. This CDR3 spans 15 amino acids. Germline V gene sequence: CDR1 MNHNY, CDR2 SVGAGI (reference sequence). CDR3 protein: CASSYSWAGDYGYTF. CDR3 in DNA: TGTGCCAGCAGTTACTCATGGGCAGGGGACTATGGCTACACCTTC.

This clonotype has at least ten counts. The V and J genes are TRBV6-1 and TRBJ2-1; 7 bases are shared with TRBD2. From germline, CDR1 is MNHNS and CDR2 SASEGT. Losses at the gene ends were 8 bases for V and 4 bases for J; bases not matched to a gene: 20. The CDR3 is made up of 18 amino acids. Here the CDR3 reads CASSRRVVSGQFYNEQFF. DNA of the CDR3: TGTGCCAGCTCCCGGAGGGTGGTTAGCGGGCAATTTTACAATGAGCAGTTCTTC.

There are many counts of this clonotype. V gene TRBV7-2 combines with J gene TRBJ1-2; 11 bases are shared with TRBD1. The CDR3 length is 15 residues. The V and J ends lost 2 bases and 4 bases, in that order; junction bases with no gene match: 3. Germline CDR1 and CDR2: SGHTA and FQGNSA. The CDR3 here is CASSLHGQGAYGYTF. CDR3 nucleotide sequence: TGTGCCAGCAGCTTACACGGACAGGGGGCCTATGGCTACACCTTC.

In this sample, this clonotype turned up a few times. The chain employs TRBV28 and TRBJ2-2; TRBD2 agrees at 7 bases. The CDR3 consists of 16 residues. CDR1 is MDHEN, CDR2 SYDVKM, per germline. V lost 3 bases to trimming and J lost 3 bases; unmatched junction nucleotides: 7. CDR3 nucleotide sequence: TGTGCCAGCAGTTTGGTCGCGGGGGTTTACACCGGGGAGCTGTTTTTT. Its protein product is CASSLVAGVYTGELFF.

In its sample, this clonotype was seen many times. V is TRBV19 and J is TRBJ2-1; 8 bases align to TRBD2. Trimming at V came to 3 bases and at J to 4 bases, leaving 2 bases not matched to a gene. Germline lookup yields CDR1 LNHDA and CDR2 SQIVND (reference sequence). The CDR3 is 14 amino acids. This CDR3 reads CASSISGVYNEQFF. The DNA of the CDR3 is TGTGCCAGTAGTATTAGCGGGGTATACAATGAGCAGTTCTTC.

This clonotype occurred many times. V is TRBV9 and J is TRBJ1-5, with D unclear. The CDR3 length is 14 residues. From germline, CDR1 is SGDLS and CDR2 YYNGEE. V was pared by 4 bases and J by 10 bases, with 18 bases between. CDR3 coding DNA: TGTGCCAGCAGCCCCCCGGGAGCAAGAGAACCCCAGCATTTT. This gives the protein CASSPPGAREPQHF.

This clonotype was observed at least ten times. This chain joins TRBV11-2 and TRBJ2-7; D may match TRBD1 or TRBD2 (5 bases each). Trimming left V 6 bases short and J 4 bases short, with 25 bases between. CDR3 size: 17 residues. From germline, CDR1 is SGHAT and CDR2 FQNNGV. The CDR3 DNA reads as TGTGCCAGCAGTCACCCGGGGCCTTCCTTCCGAGTTTACGAGCAGTACTTC. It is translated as CASSHPGPSFRVYEQYF. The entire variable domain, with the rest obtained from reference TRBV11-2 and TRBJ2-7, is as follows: EAGVAQSPRYKIIEKRQSVAFWCNPISGHATLYWYQQILGQGPKLLIQFQNNGVVDDSQLPKDRFSAERLKGVDSTLKIQPAKLEDSAVYLCASSHPGPSFRVYEQYFGPGTRLTVT.

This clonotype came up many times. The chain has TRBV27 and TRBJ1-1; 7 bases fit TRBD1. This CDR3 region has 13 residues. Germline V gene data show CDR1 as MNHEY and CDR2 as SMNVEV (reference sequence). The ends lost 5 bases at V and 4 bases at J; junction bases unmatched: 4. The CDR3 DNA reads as TGTGCCAGCAGTATCGACAGGGCCACTGAAGCTTTCTTT. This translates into CASSIDRATEAFF.

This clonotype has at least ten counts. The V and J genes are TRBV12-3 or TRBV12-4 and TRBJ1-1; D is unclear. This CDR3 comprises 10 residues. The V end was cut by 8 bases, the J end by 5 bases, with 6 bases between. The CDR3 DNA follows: TGTGCCAGCGTTGGGACTGAAGCTTTCTTT. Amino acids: CASVGTEAFF.

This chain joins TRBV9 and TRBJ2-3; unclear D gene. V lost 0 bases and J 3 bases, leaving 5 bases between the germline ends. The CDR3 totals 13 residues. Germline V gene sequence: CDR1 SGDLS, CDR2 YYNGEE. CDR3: CASSVGQTDTQYF. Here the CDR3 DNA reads TGTGCCAGCAGCGTAGGACAAACAGATACGCAGTATTTT.

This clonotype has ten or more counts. The CDR3: CAWSPLSPNTEAFF. CDR3 nucleotides: TGTGCCTGGAGCCCCCTGTCTCCGAACACTGAAGCTTTCTTT. The chain is built from TRBV30 and TRBJ1-1; no clear D. The CDR3 sequence is 14 residues long. V lost 3 bases to trimming and J lost 1 base, with 12 bases between them. Germline CDR1 and CDR2: GTSNPN and SVGIG (reference sequence).

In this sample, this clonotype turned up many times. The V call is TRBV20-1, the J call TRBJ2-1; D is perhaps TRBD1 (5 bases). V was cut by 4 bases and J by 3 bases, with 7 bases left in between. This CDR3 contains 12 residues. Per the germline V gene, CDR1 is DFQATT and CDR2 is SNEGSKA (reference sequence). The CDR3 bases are TGCAGTGCTAAAGACAGCTACAATGAGCAGTTCTTC. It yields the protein CSAKDSYNEQFF.

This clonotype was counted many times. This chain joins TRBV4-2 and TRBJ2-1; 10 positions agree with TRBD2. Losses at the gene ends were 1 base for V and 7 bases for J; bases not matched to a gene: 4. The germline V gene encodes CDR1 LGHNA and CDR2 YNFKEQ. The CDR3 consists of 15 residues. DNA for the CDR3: TGTGCCAGCAGCCAAGTAGCGGGGGGCAGAAATGAGCAGTTCTTC. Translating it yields CASSQVAGGRNEQFF.

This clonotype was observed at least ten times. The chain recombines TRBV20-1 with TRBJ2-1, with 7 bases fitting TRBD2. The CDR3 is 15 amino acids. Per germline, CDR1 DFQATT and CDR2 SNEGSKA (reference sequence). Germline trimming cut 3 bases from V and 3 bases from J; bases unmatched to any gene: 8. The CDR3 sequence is CSASPPSGLYNEQFF. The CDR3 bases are TGCAGTGCTAGCCCCCCTAGCGGCCTCTACAATGAGCAGTTCTTC.

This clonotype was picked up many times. CDR3 region: CASSLEGTSSYNSPLHF. CDR3 bases: TGCGCCAGCAGCTTGGAAGGAACGAGCTCCTATAATTCACCCCTCCACTTT. The V and J genes are TRBV5-1 and TRBJ1-6; no definite D call. The CDR3 is made up of 17 amino acids. The germline V gene has CDR1 SGHRS and CDR2 YFSETQ. The germline V and J ends were trimmed by 0 bases and 0 bases, with 10 bases remaining between them.

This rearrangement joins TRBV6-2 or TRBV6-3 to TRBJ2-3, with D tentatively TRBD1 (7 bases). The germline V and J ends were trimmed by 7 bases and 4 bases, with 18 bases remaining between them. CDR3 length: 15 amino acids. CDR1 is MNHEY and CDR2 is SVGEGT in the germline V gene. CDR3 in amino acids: CASTYRGLTADTQYF. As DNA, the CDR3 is TGTGCCAGCACCTACAGGGGACTCACCGCAGATACGCAGTATTTT.

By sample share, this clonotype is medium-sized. The CDR3 reads CASSFSTGRETQYF. Here the CDR3 DNA reads TGTGCCAGCAGCTTTTCGACAGGGAGAGAGACCCAGTACTTC. The chain joins TRBV7-6 to TRBJ2-5; 7 nucleotides agree with TRBD1. Germline CDR1 and CDR2: SGHVS and FNYEAQ. The length of the CDR3 is 14 residues. Losses at the gene ends were 3 bases for V and 4 bases for J; bases not matched to a gene: 5. The full variable domain, rest sourced from reference TRBV7-6 and TRBJ2-5, is GAGVSQSPRYKVTKRGQDVALRCDPISGHVSLYWYRQALGQGPEFLTYFNYEAQQDKSGLPNDRFSAERPEGSISTLTIQRTEQRDSAMYRCASSFSTGRETQYFGPGTRLLVL.

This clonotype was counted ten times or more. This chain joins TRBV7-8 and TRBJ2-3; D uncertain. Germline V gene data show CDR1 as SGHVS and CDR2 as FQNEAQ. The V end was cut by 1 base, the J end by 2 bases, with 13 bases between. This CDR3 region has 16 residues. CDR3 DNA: TGTGCCAGCAGCTTAGTGGGTGGGGAATTCACAGATACGCAGTATTTT. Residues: CASSLVGGEFTDTQYF.

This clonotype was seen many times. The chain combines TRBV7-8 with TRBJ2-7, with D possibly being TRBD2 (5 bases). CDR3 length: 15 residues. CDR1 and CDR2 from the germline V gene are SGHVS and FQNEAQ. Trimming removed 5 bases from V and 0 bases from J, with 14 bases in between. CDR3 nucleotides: TGTGCCAGCAGCCCTAGGGTGGGGAGCTCCTACGAGCAGTACTTC. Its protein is CASSPRVGSSYEQYF.

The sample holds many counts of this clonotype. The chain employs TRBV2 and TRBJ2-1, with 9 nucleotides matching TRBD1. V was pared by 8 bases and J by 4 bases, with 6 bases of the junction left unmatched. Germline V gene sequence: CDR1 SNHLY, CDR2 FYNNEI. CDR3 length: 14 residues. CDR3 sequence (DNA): TGTGCCAGCCAGGGGGACAGGGCATACAATGAGCAGTTCTTC. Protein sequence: CASQGDRAYNEQFF.

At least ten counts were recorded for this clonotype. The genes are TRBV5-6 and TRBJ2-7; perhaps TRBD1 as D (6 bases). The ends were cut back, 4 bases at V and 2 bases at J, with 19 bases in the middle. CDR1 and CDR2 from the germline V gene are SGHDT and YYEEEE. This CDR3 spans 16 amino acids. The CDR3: CASSRFSTGPPYEQYF. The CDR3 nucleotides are TGTGCCAGCAGCCGTTTTTCGACAGGTCCCCCCTACGAGCAGTACTTC.

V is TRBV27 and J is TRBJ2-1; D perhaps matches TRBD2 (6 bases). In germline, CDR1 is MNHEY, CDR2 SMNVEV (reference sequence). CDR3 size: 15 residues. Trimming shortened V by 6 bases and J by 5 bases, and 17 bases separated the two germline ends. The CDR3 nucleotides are TGTGCCAGCAGGGTTTTCGGGGGTGGGGACAATGAGCAGTTCTTC. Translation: CASRVFGGGDNEQFF.

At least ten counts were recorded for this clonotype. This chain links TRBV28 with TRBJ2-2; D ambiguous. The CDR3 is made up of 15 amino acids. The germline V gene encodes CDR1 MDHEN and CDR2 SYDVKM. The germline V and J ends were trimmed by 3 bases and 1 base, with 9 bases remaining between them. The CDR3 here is CASSLFQENTGELFF. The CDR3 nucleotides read TGTGCCAGCAGTTTGTTTCAGGAGAACACCGGGGAGCTGTTTTTT.

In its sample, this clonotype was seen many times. Here the CDR3 DNA reads TGTGCCAGCAGCTGGGGGGGGTTGGGAGAGACCCAGTACTTC. It encodes CASSWGGLGETQYF. The rearrangement uses TRBV7-8 and TRBJ2-5; TRBD2 agrees at 7 bases. The trim removed 4 bases at V and 4 bases at J, leaving 6 bases unmatched. Germline V gene sequence: CDR1 SGHVS, CDR2 FQNEAQ. The CDR3 is made up of 14 amino acids.

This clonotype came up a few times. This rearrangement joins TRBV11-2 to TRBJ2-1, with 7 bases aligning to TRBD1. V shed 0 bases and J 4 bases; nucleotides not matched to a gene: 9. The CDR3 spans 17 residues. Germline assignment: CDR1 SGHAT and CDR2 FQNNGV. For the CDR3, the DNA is TGTGCCAGCAGCTTAGACGGACAGGATCCACCTTACAATGAGCAGTTCTTC. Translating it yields CASSLDGQDPPYNEQFF.

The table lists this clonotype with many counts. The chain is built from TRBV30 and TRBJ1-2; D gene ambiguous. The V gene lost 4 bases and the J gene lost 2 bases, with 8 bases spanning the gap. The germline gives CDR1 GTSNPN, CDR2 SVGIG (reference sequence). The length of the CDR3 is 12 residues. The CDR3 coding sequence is TGTGCCTGGAAGGGAGCAAACTATGGCTACACCTTC. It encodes CAWKGANYGYTF.

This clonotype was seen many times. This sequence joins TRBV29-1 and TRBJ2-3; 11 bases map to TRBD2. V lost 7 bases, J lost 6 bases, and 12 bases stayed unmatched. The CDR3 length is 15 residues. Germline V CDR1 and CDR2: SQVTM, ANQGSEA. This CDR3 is CSASVLAGDGDTQYF. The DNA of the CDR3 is TGCAGCGCTTCCGTACTAGCGGGGGACGGTGATACGCAGTATTTT.